The TCR beta chain under discussion was sequenced for a study of T cell responses to AZD1222 COVID-19 vaccine. Study-level points and caveats: Researchers took repertoire samples only after the peak T cell response had come.

This CDR3 spans 12 amino acids. With 3 bases removed from V and 6 bases from J, the gap between germline ends came to 6 bases. In regard to this clone: What it recognizes is unknown. Other DNA sequences within the sample encode an identical CDR3.

Measured with immunoSEQ multiplex PCR; TCRdb has only the in-frame clones, and not every one. The sample consists of about 140,000 clones, about 90% of them appearing once. The source of this sequence is an adult in good health. The V and J genes are TRBV12-3 or TRBV12-4 and TRBJ1-5, with D perhaps TRBD1 (5 bases). Source: peripheral blood, taken on day 0 of AZD1222 vaccination. CDR3 in DNA: TGTGCCAGCAGTTTGGGGGGTCAGCCCCAGCATTTT. This gives the protein CASSLGGQPQHF.